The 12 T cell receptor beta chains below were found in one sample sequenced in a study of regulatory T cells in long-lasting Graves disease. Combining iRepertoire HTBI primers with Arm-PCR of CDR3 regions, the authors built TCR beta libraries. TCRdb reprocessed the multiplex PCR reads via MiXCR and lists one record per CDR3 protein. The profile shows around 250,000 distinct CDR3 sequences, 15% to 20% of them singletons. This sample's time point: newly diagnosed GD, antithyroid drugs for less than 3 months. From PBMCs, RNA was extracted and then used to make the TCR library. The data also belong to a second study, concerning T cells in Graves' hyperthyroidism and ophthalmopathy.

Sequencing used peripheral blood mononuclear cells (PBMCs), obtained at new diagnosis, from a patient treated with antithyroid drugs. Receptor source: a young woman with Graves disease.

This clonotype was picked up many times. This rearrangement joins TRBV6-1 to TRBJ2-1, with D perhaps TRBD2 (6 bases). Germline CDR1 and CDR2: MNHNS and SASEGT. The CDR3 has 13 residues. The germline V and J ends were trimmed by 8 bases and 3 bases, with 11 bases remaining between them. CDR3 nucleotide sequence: TGTGCCAGCCGGGACTCCAACTACAATGAGCAGTTCTTC. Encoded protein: CASRDSNYNEQFF.

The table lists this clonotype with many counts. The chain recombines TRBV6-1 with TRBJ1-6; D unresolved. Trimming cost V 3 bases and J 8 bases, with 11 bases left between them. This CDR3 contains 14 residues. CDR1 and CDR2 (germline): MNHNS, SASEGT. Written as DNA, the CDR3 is TGTGCCAGCAGTGAGGTTGGGTATGATTCACCCCTCCACTTT. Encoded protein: CASSEVGYDSPLHF.

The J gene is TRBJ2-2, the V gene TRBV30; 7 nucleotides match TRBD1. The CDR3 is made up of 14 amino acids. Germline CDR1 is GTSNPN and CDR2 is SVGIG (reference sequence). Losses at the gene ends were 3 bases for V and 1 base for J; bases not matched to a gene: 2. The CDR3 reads CAWRRTGNTGELFF. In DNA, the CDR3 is TGTGCCTGGAGAAGGACAGGGAACACCGGGGAGCTGTTTTTT.

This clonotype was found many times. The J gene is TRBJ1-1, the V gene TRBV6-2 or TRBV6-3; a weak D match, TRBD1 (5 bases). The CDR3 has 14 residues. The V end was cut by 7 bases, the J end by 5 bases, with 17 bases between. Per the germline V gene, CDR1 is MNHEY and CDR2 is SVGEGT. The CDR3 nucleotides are TGTGCCAGCAAACCTCAGGTGGGGGGGACTGAAGCTTTCTTT. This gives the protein CASKPQVGGTEAFF.

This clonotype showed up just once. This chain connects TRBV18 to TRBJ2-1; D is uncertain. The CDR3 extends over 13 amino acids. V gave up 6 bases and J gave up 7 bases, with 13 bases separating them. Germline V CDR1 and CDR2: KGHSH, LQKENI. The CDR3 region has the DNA TGTGCCAGCTCCCCAAATATCGGAAATGAGCAGTTCTTC. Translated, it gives CASSPNIGNEQFF.

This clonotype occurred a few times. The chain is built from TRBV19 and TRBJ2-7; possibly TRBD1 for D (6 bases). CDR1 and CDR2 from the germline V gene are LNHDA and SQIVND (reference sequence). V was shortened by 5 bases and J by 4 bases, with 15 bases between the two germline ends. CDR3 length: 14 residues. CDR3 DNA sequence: TGTGCCAGTAGTGAACCGGGACAATCTTACGAGCAGTACTTC. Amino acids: CASSEPGQSYEQYF.

DNA of the CDR3: TGCAGTGCTAGGACAGGTCAGTCAGATACGCAGTATTTT. As protein: CSARTGQSDTQYF. The chain has TRBV20-1 and TRBJ2-3, with D tentatively TRBD1 (6 bases). This CDR3 comprises 13 residues. V was pared by 3 bases and J by 4 bases, with 11 bases between. CDR1 and CDR2 from the germline V gene are DFQATT and SNEGSKA (reference sequence).

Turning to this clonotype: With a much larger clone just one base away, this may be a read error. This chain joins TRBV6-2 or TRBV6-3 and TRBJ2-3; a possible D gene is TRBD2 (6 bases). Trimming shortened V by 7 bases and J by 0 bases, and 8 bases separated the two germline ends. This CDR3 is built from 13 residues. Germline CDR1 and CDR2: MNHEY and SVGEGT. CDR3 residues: CASTEGSTDTQYF. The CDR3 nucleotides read TGTGCCAGCACGGAGGGCAGCACAGATACGCAGTATTTT.

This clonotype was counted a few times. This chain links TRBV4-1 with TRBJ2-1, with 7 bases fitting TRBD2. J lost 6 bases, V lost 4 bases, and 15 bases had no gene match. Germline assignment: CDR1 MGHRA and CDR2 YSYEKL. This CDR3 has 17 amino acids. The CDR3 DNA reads TGCGCCAGCAGCCTTACGGCAACAGCGGGACCCCCCAATGAGCAGTTCTTC. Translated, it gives CASSLTATAGPPNEQFF.

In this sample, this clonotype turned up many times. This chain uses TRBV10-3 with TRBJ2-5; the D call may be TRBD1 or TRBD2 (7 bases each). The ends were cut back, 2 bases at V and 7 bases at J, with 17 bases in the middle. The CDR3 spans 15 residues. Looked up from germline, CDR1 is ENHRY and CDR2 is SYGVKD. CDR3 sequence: CAISEQGGSSGTQYF. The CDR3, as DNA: TGTGCCATCAGTGAGCAGGGGGGGTCGTCTGGGACCCAGTACTTC.

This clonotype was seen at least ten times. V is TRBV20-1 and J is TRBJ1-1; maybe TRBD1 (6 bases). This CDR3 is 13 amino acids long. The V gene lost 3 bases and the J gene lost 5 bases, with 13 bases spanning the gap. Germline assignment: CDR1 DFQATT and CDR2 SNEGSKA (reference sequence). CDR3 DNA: TGCAGTGCTAGTCAGGGGCGTTGGACTGAAGCTTTCTTT. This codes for CSASQGRWTEAFF.

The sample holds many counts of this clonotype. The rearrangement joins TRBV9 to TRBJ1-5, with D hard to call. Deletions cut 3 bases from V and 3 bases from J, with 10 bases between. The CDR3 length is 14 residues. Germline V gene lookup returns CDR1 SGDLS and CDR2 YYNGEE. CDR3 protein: CASSADSFNQPQHF. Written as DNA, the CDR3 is TGTGCCAGCAGCGCAGACTCTTTCAATCAGCCCCAGCATTTT.